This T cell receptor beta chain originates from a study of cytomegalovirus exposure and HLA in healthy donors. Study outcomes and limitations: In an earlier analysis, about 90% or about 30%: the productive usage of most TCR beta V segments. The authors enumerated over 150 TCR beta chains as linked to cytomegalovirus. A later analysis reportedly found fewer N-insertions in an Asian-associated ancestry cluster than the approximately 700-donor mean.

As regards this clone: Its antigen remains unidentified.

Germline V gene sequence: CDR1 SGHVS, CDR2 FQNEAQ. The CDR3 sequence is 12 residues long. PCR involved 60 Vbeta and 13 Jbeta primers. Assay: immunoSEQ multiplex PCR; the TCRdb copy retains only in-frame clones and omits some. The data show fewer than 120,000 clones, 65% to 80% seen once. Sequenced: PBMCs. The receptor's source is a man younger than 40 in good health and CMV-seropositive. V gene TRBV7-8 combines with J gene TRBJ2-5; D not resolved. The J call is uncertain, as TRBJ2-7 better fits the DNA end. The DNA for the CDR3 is TGTGCCAGCAGGTCGAGCTCCTACGAGCAGTACTTC. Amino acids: CASRSSSYEQYF.